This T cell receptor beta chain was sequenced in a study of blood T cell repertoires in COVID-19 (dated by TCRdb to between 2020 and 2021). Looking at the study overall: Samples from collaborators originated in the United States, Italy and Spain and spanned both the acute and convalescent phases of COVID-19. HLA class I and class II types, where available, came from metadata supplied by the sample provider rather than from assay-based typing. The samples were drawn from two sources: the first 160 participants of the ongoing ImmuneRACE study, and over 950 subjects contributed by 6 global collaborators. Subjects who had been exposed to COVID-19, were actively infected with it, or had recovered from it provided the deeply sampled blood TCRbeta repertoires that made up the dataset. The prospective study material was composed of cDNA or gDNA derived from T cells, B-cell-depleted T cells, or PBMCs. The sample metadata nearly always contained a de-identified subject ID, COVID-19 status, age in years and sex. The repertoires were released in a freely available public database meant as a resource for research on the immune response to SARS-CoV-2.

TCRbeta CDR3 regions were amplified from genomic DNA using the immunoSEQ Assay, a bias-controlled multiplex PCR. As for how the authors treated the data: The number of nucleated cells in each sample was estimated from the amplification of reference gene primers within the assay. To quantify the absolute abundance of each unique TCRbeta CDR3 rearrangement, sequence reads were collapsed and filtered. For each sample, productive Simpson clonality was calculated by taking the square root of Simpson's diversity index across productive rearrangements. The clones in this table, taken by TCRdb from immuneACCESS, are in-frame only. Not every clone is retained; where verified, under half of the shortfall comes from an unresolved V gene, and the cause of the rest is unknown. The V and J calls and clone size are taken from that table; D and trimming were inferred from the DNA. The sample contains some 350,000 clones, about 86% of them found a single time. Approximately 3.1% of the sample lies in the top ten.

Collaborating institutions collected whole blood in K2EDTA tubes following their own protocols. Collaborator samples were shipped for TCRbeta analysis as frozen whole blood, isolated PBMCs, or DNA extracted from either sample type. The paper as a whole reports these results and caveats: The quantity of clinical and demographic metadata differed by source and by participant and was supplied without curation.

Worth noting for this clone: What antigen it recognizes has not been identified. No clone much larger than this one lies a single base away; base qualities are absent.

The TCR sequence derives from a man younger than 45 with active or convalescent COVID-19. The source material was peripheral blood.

This receptor carries the CDR3 CSVKTGEVSYNEQFF. The sequence in DNA is TGCAGCGTTAAAACAGGGGAAGTCTCCTACAATGAGCAGTTCTTC. Recombination joined TRBV29-1 with TRBJ2-1; the junction holds 7 bases that match TRBD1. CDR1 and CDR2 were assigned from the germline V gene as SQVTM and ANQGSEA. From V the trimming removes 5 bases and from J it removes 0 bases, while the gene matches leave 7 bases of the junction unaccounted for. The CDR3 runs 15 residues from the cysteine to the phenylalanine. Of the read, only the CDR3 DNA is kept; its 45 bases are in frame from base 1.